In its sample, the clone carrying this TCR beta chain was seen a few times. Its antigen is not known. This sample is drawn from a study of T cells after yellow fever vaccination. About the research overall: The authors prepared low-cell-number fractions using SMART-Seq v4 Ultra Low Input.

V was clipped by 6 bases and J by 5 bases; unmatched bases: 11. The CDR3 covers 15 residues. The germline CDR1 and CDR2 sequences are LNHDA and SQIVND (reference sequence). Study-wide findings and caveats: Most primary-vaccination clones reappeared after the booster (approximately 96% CD4, about 88% CD8). The secondary T-cell response peaked on day 5, not day 15, but was weaker.

One entry per CDR3 protein results from TCRdb running MiXCR on the 5' RACE reads. The sample lists fewer than 150,000 distinct CDR3 sequences; 7.2% were seen once. Sequenced here: CD4+ T cells sorted from PBMCs, sampled 45 days after the first yellow fever vaccination. The sequence was obtained from a man between 18 and 35 years old who received the YFV17D yellow fever vaccine. The chain recombines TRBV19 with TRBJ1-1; 8 bases are shared with TRBD1. The CDR3 DNA reads TGTGCCAGTAGACAGCCCGGGACAGGCGGTACTGAAGCTTTCTTT. Its translation: CASRQPGTGGTEAFF.